The 29 T cell receptor beta chains listed next were all sequenced from one sample in a study of vaccination effects on CD4 cells after COVID-19. Sequencing was preceded by expansion of antigen-specific CD4+ T cells with viral peptide pools in the ViraFEST assay. Investigators separated out CD4+ T cells once more than nine days of culture had passed. Convalescent patients had PCR-confirmed SARS-CoV-2 infection between March and December 2020. The participants, recipients of two vaccine doses, got either BNT162b2 or mRNA-1273. Which antigens these TCRs recognize remains unknown. Clones were sequenced by immunoSEQ multiplex PCR, and TCRdb holds only the in-frame ones, with some missing. Among roughly 16,000 clones, around 70% were seen once, and the ten largest hold 20%. Material: CD4+ T cells from PBMCs cultured with SARS-CoV-2 spike peptides, obtained after COVID-19 vaccination. The receptor source for this set is a human donor who had a prior SARS-CoV-2 infection.

This chain uses TRBV18 with TRBJ1-3; D gene unclear. The length of the CDR3 is 15 residues. Deletions cut 3 bases from V and 1 base from J, with 10 bases between. Germline-derived CDR1 and CDR2 are KGHSH and LQKENI. CDR3 nucleotides: TGTGCCAGCTCACCGTCCACAACGTCTGGAAACACCATATATTTT. Translated, it gives CASSPSTTSGNTIYF.

The rearrangement joins TRBV5-1 to TRBJ1-1, with no clear D. The germline V gene has CDR1 SGHRS and CDR2 YFSETQ. The CDR3 extends over 16 amino acids. Trimming cost V 1 base and J 1 base, with 14 bases left between them. The chain's CDR3 is CASSLFGRGANTEAFF. CDR3 bases: TGCGCCAGCAGCTTGTTCGGCCGTGGAGCGAACACTGAAGCTTTCTTT.

The rearrangement uses TRBV6-6 and TRBJ1-3; 8 bases are shared with TRBD1. Germline V gene data show CDR1 as MNHNY and CDR2 as SVGAGI (reference sequence). V was pared by 6 bases and J by 4 bases, with 8 bases of the junction left unmatched. CDR3 length: 15 amino acids. DNA for the CDR3: TGTGCCAGCAGCCTCGGACAGGGTCAGGGAAACACCATATATTTT. Translated: CASSLGQGQGNTIYF.

The rearrangement uses TRBV5-1 and TRBJ2-3; D call uncertain. V lost 4 bases to trimming and J lost 0 bases, with 15 bases between them. This CDR3 has 16 residues. Germline lookup yields CDR1 SGHRS and CDR2 YFSETQ. CDR3 coding DNA: TGCGCCAGCAGCCCAATCGTGGGGTCAAGCACAGATACGCAGTATTTT. Protein: CASSPIVGSSTDTQYF.

This chain links TRBV30 with TRBJ2-5; the match to TRBD2 covers 7 bases. Germline V gene lookup returns CDR1 GTSNPN and CDR2 SVGIG (reference sequence). The length of the CDR3 is 15 residues. Trimming took 0 bases from V and 5 from J; bases not matched to a gene: 9. CDR3 in amino acids: CAWSVAGPAGETQYF. CDR3 nucleotide sequence: TGTGCCTGGAGTGTAGCGGGGCCAGCGGGGGAGACCCAGTACTTC.

The V and J genes are TRBV9 and TRBJ2-2, with 7 bases fitting TRBD2. The CDR3 runs 14 residues. Germline V gene sequence: CDR1 SGDLS, CDR2 YYNGEE. With 7 bases clipped from V and 6 bases from J, the junction kept 9 bases outside the gene matches. The CDR3 DNA is TGTGCCAGCGGGCCAGGACTAGTAGCCGGGGAGCTGTTTTTT. As protein: CASGPGLVAGELFF.

The chain uses TRBV21-1 and TRBJ2-2; the D call in the table, TRBD1, was not verified against the DNA. TRBV21-1 is labeled a pseudogene. The length of the CDR3 is 20 residues. The CDR3 coding sequence is TGTGCCAGCCGCAACAGCACCGAACAGAGTCCCCACAGGGCCACCGGGGAGCTGTTTTTT. Translating it yields CASRNSTEQSPHRATGELFF.

V is TRBV30 and J is TRBJ2-7; D remains unclear. This CDR3 contains 10 residues. The germline V gene encodes CDR1 GTSNPN and CDR2 SVGIG (reference sequence). V was clipped by 7 bases and J by 3 bases, with 7 bases between them. The CDR3 loop is CAFGNYEQYF. CDR3 in DNA: TGTGCCTTCGGAAACTACGAGCAGTACTTC.

The V call is TRBV5-8, the J call TRBJ2-2; D is ambiguous. Trimming cost V 4 bases and J 2 bases, with 6 bases left between them. The CDR3 is 13 amino acids. CDR1 and CDR2 (germline): SGHTS, YDEGEE. The CDR3 is CASSPYNTGELFF. DNA for the CDR3: TGTGCCAGCAGCCCATATAACACCGGGGAGCTGTTTTTT. Full variable domain (remainder filled in from reference TRBV5-8 and TRBJ2-2): EAGVTQSPTHLIKTRGQQATLRCSPISGHTSVYWYQQALGLGLQFLLWYDEGEERNRGNFPPRFSGRQFPNYSSELNVNALELEDSALYLCASSPYNTGELFFGEGSRLTVL.

This clone appeared a single time. The rearrangement joins TRBV27 to TRBJ2-3, with a possible D match to TRBD1 (5 bases). The CDR3 has 15 residues. The V and J ends lost 2 bases and 2 bases respectively, with 11 bases between them. The germline V gene has CDR1 MNHEY and CDR2 SMNVEV (reference sequence). Here the CDR3 reads CASSLQGSPTDTQYF. For the CDR3, the DNA is TGTGCCAGCAGTTTACAGGGAAGTCCCACAGATACGCAGTATTTT.

The rearrangement links TRBV28 to TRBJ2-3, with 9 bases identical to TRBD2. Trimming cost V 7 bases and J 1 base; bases outside gene matches: 9. The CDR3 length is 16 residues. Germline V lookup: CDR1 MDHEN, CDR2 SYDVKM. The chain's CDR3 is CASKGGRAVGTDTQYF. The CDR3 coding sequence is TGTGCCAGCAAGGGCGGGAGGGCCGTGGGCACAGATACGCAGTATTTT.

This chain uses TRBV30 with TRBJ2-5; maybe TRBD2 (6 bases). CDR1 GTSNPN and CDR2 SVGIG come from the germline V gene (reference sequence). CDR3 length: 16 residues. Trimming removed 4 bases from V and 4 bases from J, with 22 bases in between. The CDR3 nucleotides are TGTGCCTGGACCGCCCCCATCATAAGGAGGGGAGAGACCCAGTACTTC. Protein product: CAWTAPIIRRGETQYF. Looking up the rest from reference TRBV30 and TRBJ2-5 gives the full variable domain: SQTIHQWPATLVQPVGSPLSLECTVEGTSNPNLYWYRQAAGRGLQLLFYSVGIGQISSEVPQNLSASRPQDRQFILSSKKLLLSDSGFYLCAWTAPIIRRGETQYFGPGTRLLVL.

The rearrangement joins TRBV7-9 to TRBJ2-2; TRBD2 matches at 11 bases. The CDR3 contains 16 residues. J gave up 7 bases and V 0 bases, and 4 bases lay outside the gene matches. Germline CDR1 SEHNR, CDR2 FQNEAQ (reference sequence). CDR3: CASSLALAGDIGELFF. CDR3 nucleotides: TGTGCCAGCAGCTTAGCACTAGCGGGAGATATCGGGGAGCTGTTTTTT.

The chain combines TRBV6-5 with TRBJ1-1; TRBD1 matches 8 bases. Germline loops: CDR1 MNHEY, CDR2 SVGAGI. Trimming took 4 bases from V and 1 from J; bases not matched to a gene: 8. This CDR3 comprises 16 residues. In DNA form, the CDR3 reads TGTGCCAGCAGTTCCTCCGGACAGGGAAGGAACACTGAAGCTTTCTTT. Translated: CASSSSGQGRNTEAFF.

This chain joins TRBV21-1 and TRBJ1-1. TRBV21-1 is a pseudogene segment. This CDR3 is built from 11 residues. The CDR3 reads CASSKVTEAFF. In DNA form, the CDR3 reads TGTGCCAGCAGCAAAGTAACTGAAGCTTTCTTT.

The chain links TRBV5-6 to TRBJ2-3; D is perhaps TRBD2 (6 bases). The CDR3 is 17 amino acids. V lost 0 bases to trimming and J lost 2 bases, with 16 bases between them. CDR1 is SGHDT and CDR2 is YYEEEE in the germline V gene. Written as DNA, the CDR3 is TGTGCCAGCAGCTTGGCCAGGAGCGGGCAACTCACAGATACGCAGTATTTT. This codes for CASSLARSGQLTDTQYF.

There are a few counts of this clone. This CDR3 is CASSPSRDSYGYTF. The DNA of the CDR3 is TGTGCCAGCTCACCGTCACGGGACAGCTATGGCTACACCTTC. V usage is TRBV18 and J usage is TRBJ1-2; 7 bases align to TRBD1. The CDR3 is made up of 14 amino acids. V dropped 3 bases and J dropped 4; count of bases not matched to a gene: 5. Germline values: CDR1 KGHSH, CDR2 LQKENI.

This chain uses TRBV19 with TRBJ1-5; a weak D match, TRBD1 (6 bases). CDR3 length: 16 amino acids. Trimming took 7 bases from V and 6 from J, leaving 22 bases between them. Germline assignment: CDR1 LNHDA and CDR2 SQIVND (reference sequence). CDR3 region: CASTPWGARGIQPQHF. CDR3 bases: TGTGCCAGTACCCCATGGGGGGCCCGGGGAATTCAGCCCCAGCATTTT.

This chain connects TRBV7-3 to TRBJ2-7, with D uncertain. CDR3 size: 13 residues. Between the trimmed V and J ends, which lost 0 bases and 5 bases, there was a span of 8 bases. Germline assignment: CDR1 SGHTA and CDR2 FQGTGA. CDR3 loop: CASSLTGGDEQYF. The CDR3 region has the DNA TGTGCCAGCAGCTTAACGGGCGGAGACGAGCAGTACTTC.

This clone appeared a few times. The chain links TRBV11-1 to TRBJ2-1, with 9 bases aligning to TRBD2. Trimming cost V 3 bases and J 9 bases; bases outside gene matches: 12. The CDR3 covers 16 residues. Germline loops: CDR1 SGHAT, CDR2 FQDESV (reference sequence). CDR3: CASSLQTGVAGAEQFF. In DNA form, the CDR3 reads TGTGCCAGCAGCTTGCAAACCGGGGTAGCGGGAGCTGAGCAGTTCTTC.

This clone was recorded a few times. This rearrangement joins TRBV2 to TRBJ1-1; 8 bases match TRBD1. This CDR3 contains 15 residues. CDR1 and CDR2 from the germline V gene are SNHLY and FYNNEI. Trimming removed 6 bases from V and 4 bases from J; junction bases left unmatched: 10. CDR3 nucleotide sequence: TGTGCCAGCAGGCCCACTCTGGACAGGGCCACTGAAGCTTTCTTT. Amino acid sequence: CASRPTLDRATEAFF.

This clone has just a few counts. The CDR3 DNA is TGTGCCAGCAGCCAAGCCCCCATTATCACAGATACGCAGTATTTT. Its translation is CASSQAPIITDTQYF. The V call is TRBV3-1 (or the pseudogene TRBV3-2), the J call TRBJ2-3; D unclear. The CDR3 loop spans 15 amino acids. CDR1 is LGHDT and CDR2 is YNNKEL in the germline V gene (reference sequence). The V end lost 1 base, the J end lost 2 bases, and 10 bases lay between the germline ends.

This chain links TRBV6-1 with TRBJ1-6, with a weak D call TRBD1 (6 bases). V lost 4 bases to trimming and J lost 8 bases, with 18 bases between them. The CDR3 totals 16 residues. Germline assignment: CDR1 MNHNS and CDR2 SASEGT. In DNA, the CDR3 is TGTGCCAGCAGTGCTACAGGGAGGGTAGTGGATTCACCCCTCCACTTT. Protein sequence: CASSATGRVVDSPLHF.

The chain is built from TRBV3-1 (or the pseudogene TRBV3-2) and TRBJ2-1, with D possibly TRBD2 on 6 matching bases. The CDR3 consists of 15 residues. CDR1 is LGHDT, CDR2 YNNKEL, per germline (reference sequence). Between the trimmed V and J ends, which lost 8 bases and 1 base, there was a span of 15 bases. The CDR3 region is CASGRAGASYNEQFF. DNA for the CDR3: TGTGCCAGCGGTAGAGCGGGTGCTTCCTACAATGAGCAGTTCTTC.

The gene calls are TRBV4-2 and TRBJ2-5; D may be TRBD1 (5 bases). The V gene's germline CDR1 is LGHNA and CDR2 YNFKEQ. The CDR3 totals 14 residues. V lost 2 bases and J lost 3, with 10 bases in between. CDR3: CASSQQGLKETQYF. CDR3 bases: TGTGCCAGCAGCCAACAGGGTCTAAAAGAGACCCAGTACTTC.

The chain employs TRBV6-5 and TRBJ2-6; D call uncertain. V lost 4 bases, J lost 4 bases, and 5 bases lay in between. Germline values: CDR1 MNHEY, CDR2 SVGAGI. The CDR3 is 13 residues long. CDR3 DNA sequence: TGTGCCAGCAGTTTTTCAGGGGCCAACGTCCTGACTTTC. This gives the protein CASSFSGANVLTF.

This clone has a handful of counts. The sample carries other DNA sequences with the same CDR3. The chain couples TRBV5-6 to TRBJ2-1, with TRBD1 identical over 8 bases. Germline CDR1 reads SGHDT; CDR2 reads YYEEEE. V lost 4 bases and J lost 4; bases outside the gene matches: 10. The CDR3 contains 16 residues. CDR3 nucleotides: TGTGCCAGCAGCCTGACAGGGGCCAACCTATACAATGAGCAGTTCTTC. Its translation: CASSLTGANLYNEQFF. The variable domain in full, with the rest retrieved from reference TRBV5-6 and TRBJ2-1, is DAGVTQSPTHLIKTRGQQVTLRCSPKSGHDTVSWYQQALGQGPQFIFQYYEEEERQRGNFPDRFSGHQFPNYSSELNVNALLLGDSALYLCASSLTGANLYNEQFFGPGTRLTVL.

This CDR3 is CASSPLLAGGAGANVLTF. In nucleotides, the CDR3 is TGTGCCAGCAGTCCCCTTCTAGCGGGAGGCGCTGGGGCCAACGTCCTGACTTTC. The rearrangement links TRBV6-6 to TRBJ2-6; TRBD2 aligns across 11 bases. The germline CDR1 and CDR2 sequences are MNHNY and SVGAGI (reference sequence). The CDR3 length is 18 residues. Trimming removed 5 bases from V and 2 bases from J; junction bases left unmatched: 8.

V usage is TRBV20-1 and J usage is TRBJ2-3; D is ambiguous. The CDR3 sequence is 13 residues long. Germline V gene sequence: CDR1 DFQATT, CDR2 SNEGSKA (reference sequence). The V and J ends lost 3 bases and 6 bases respectively, with 13 bases between them. Written as DNA, the CDR3 is TGCAGTGCTAGTAGTTGGGCTGCCGATACGCAGTATTTT. Protein sequence: CSASSWAADTQYF.